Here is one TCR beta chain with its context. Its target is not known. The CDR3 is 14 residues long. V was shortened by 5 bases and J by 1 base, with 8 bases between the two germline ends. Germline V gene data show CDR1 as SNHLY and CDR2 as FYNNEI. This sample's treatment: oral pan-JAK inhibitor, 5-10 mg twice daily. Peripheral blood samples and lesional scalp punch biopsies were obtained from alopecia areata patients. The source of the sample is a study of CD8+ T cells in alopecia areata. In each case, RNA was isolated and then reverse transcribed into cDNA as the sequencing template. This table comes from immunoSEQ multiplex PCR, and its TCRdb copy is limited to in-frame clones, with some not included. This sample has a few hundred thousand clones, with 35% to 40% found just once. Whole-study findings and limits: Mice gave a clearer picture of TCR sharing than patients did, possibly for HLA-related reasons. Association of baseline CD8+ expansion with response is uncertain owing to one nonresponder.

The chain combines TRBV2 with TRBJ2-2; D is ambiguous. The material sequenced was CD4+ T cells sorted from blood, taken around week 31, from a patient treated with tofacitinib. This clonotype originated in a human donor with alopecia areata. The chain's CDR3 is CASSKQENTGELFF. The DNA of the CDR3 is TGTGCCAGCAGTAAGCAGGAGAACACCGGGGAGCTGTTTTTT.